A selection of T cell receptor beta chains follows, all from one sample in a study of cytomegalovirus exposure and HLA in healthy donors. Clones were sequenced by immunoSEQ multiplex PCR, and TCRdb holds only the in-frame ones, with some missing. The data contain about 37,000 clones, 74% of them singletons. Sequences were obtained from PBMCs. The receptors derive from a man aged 25-45 years in good health and CMV-seronegative. Each CDR3 is given with its conserved first and last residue. The D gene is left open where the match is weak. A clone size is listed for some rows: how often the clone was seen (once, few, many), or a class if it is expanded.

TRBV11-2	.	20	TRBJ2-2	TRBD1	TGTGCCAGCAGCTTAGAGGTCCGGGACAGGGAGGCCTATTACACCGGGGAGCTGTTTTTT	CASSLEVRDREAYYTGELFF
TRBV2	.	17	TRBJ2-3	TRBD1	TGTGCCAGCAGTAGGCCCTTGACAGGGGGTGGTGCAGATACGCAGTATTTT	CASSRPLTGGGADTQYF
TRBV19	.	15	TRBJ2-7	TRBD1	TGTGCCAGTAGCCCCACAGGGGCCCCGTCGTACGAGCAGTACTTC	CASSPTGAPSYEQYF
TRBV2	.	14	TRBJ1-2	.	TGTGCCAGCAGTGAACAGGCGGGGAACTATGGCTACACCTTC	CASSEQAGNYGYTF
TRBV7-2	.	14	TRBJ2-2	.	TGTGCCAGCAGCTCGACAACGCCCACCGGGGAGCTGTTTTTT	CASSSTTPTGELFF
TRBV15	.	12	TRBJ2-5	.	TGTGCCACCAGCAAGACAGGAGAGGCCCAGTACTTC	CATSKTGEAQYF
TRBV19	once	14	TRBJ1-5	TRBD1	TGTGCCAGTACGGGACAGGGGAATAATCAGCCCCAGCATTTT	CASTGQGNNQPQHF
TRBV9	once	17	TRBJ1-2	TRBD1	TGTGCCAGCAGCTTTCGGACAGGGGCCCACTTTGACTATGGCTACACCTTC	CASSFRTGAHFDYGYTF
TRBV29-1	few	13	TRBJ1-1	TRBD1	TGCAGCGTCATCAGGGGGGTGAACACTGAAGCTTTCTTT	CSVIRGVNTEAFF
TRBV19	.	13	TRBJ2-1	.	TGTGCCAGTACGGCAGGGTCTTTGCATGAGCAGTTCTTC	CASTAGSLHEQFF
TRBV5-5	.	15	TRBJ1-5	.	TGTGCCAGCAGCTGGCTGGGCCAGGGCAATCAGCCCCAGCATTTT	CASSWLGQGNQPQHF
TRBV19	.	15	TRBJ1-5	TRBD1	TGTGCCAGTAGTCCTTCCGACAGGGCCAATCAGCCCCAGCATTTT	CASSPSDRANQPQHF
TRBV4-1	.	16	TRBJ1-2	.	TGCGCCAGCAGCCAAGATATCCGGGAATTAGTGCATGGCTACACCTTC	CASSQDIRELVHGYTF
TRBV4-1	.	15	TRBJ1-2	TRBD1	TGCGCCAGCAGCCAAGATTTGCAGGGGGGCTATGGCTACACCTTC	CASSQDLQGGYGYTF
TRBV4-2	.	17	TRBJ2-1	TRBD1	TGTGCCAGCAGCCAAGACGGGGGACAGGGGGCTTACAATGAGCAGTTCTTC	CASSQDGGQGAYNEQFF
TRBV6-6	.	16	TRBJ1-5	.	TGTGCCAGCAGTTACTGGGGGGGTGGCTCGGTTCAGCCCCAGCATTTT	CASSYWGGGSVQPQHF
TRBV6-1	.	18	TRBJ2-4	TRBD2	TGTGCCAGCAGTGAAGCCCTACTAGCGGGAGGTATTCAAAACATTCAGTACTTC	CASSEALLAGGIQNIQYF
TRBV7-9	.	15	TRBJ2-7	.	TGTGCCAGCAGCAAGGGGGGGCAGGGTGAAGCCCGGCAGTACTTC	CASSKGGQGEARQYF
TRBV6-5	.	16	TRBJ2-5	TRBD1	TGTGCCAGCAGTTACTCCTCAGGGACAGGGGGAGAGACCCAGTACTTC	CASSYSSGTGGETQYF
TRBV6-5	once	14	TRBJ1-1	.	TGTGCCAGCAGTCCCGTGGGGGCGAACACTGAAGCTTTCTTT	CASSPVGANTEAFF
TRBV27	few	16	TRBJ1-1	TRBD1	TGTGCCAGCAGTTCCCGGGACAGTAACATGAACACTGAAGCTTTCTTT	CASSSRDSNMNTEAFF
TRBV6-4	.	13	TRBJ2-1	.	TGTGCCAGCAGTGAAAGACTAGTATCTGAGCAGTTCTTC	CASSERLVSEQFF
TRBV18	.	19	TRBJ2-6	.	TGTGCCAGCTCACCAATGCTGGGAGGGGGGTCCTCTGGGGCCAACGTCCTGACTTTC	CASSPMLGGGSSGANVLTF
TRBV4-1	.	15	TRBJ2-7	TRBD2	TGCGCCAGCAGCCAAGCCGGGACTAGCGGCGACGAGCAGTACTTC	CASSQAGTSGDEQYF
TRBV29-1	few	15	TRBJ1-1	.	TGCAGCGTTGAAGTCCAGGGAGGTTTGAAGACTGAAGCTTTCTTT	CSVEVQGGLKTEAFF
TRBV27	.	13	TRBJ1-2	TRBD1	TGTGCCAGCAGACTCGGGACAGGGCTTGGCTACACCTTC	CASRLGTGLGYTF
TRBV5-1	once	14	TRBJ2-5	.	TGCGCCAGCAGCTCAGTCAACCCCGTGGAGACCCAGTACTTC	CASSSVNPVETQYF
TRBV7-9	few	15	TRBJ2-1	TRBD1	TGTGCCAGCAGCTTGGGGGACAGGGGGCAAAATGAGCAGTTCTTC	CASSLGDRGQNEQFF
TRBV5-4	.	15	TRBJ2-7	.	TGTGCCAGCAGCTTGGCAGTCTGGCCTTCCTACGAGCAGTACTTC	CASSLAVWPSYEQYF
TRBV7-9	once	15	TRBJ1-1	TRBD1	TGTGCCAGCAGCTCCCCGACAGGGGAGGGCACTGAAGCTTTCTTT	CASSSPTGEGTEAFF
TRBV6-1	once	13	TRBJ2-7	TRBD1	TGTGCCAGCGGGACAGGGCCCACCTACGAGCAGTACTTC	CASGTGPTYEQYF
TRBV27	.	13	TRBJ2-2	.	TGTGCCAGCAGTTTACTAGGGGCCGGGGAGCTGTTTTTT	CASSLLGAGELFF
TRBV5-1	.	15	TRBJ1-2	TRBD1	TGCGCCAGCAGCCCCCCCCTTGGGCAGGGGGATGGCTACACCTTC	CASSPPLGQGDGYTF
TRBV9	.	12	TRBJ2-1	.	TGTGCCAGCAGCGTAGAAATCGGTGAGCAGTTCTTC	CASSVEIGEQFF
TRBV19	.	13	TRBJ1-1	.	TGTGCCAGTAACGGGGGAGAGAACACTGAAGCTTTCTTT	CASNGGENTEAFF
TRBV6-6	.	15	TRBJ2-7	TRBD1	TGTGCCAGCAGTTACTGGGGACAGGGTGTTTTCGAGCAGTACTTC	CASSYWGQGVFEQYF
TRBV6-5	.	15	TRBJ2-7	.	TGTGCCAGCAGTTACTCGTCAAACAGGGCCCACGAGCAGTACTTC	CASSYSSNRAHEQYF
TRBV7-9	.	15	TRBJ1-1	.	TGTGCCAGCAGCTTAGCCAGGACAGCGAACACTGAAGCTTTCTTT	CASSLARTANTEAFF
TRBV25-1	.	13	TRBJ2-7	.	TGTGCCAGCAGGCCCACACCAGGCTACGAGCAGTACTTC	CASRPTPGYEQYF
TRBV11-3	few	17	TRBJ2-1	.	TGTGCCAGCAGCTTAGACGGGGCGGTCAGGGGCAAAAATGAGCAGTTCTTC	CASSLDGAVRGKNEQFF
TRBV19	.	15	TRBJ2-7	.	TGTGCCAGTAGTATAAGAGGAGGGTCCACGGACGAGCAGTACTTC	CASSIRGGSTDEQYF
TRBV6-6	few	16	TRBJ2-7	TRBD2	TGTGCCAGCAGTTACTCGACCAGCGGGGGGAGAAACGAGCAGTACTTC	CASSYSTSGGRNEQYF
TRBV9	.	18	TRBJ2-5	TRBD2	TGTGCCAGCAGCGTAGCCGGACTAGCGGGGGGGTGGGGGGAGACCCAGTACTTC	CASSVAGLAGGWGETQYF
TRBV7-9	.	14	TRBJ2-7	.	TGTGCCAGCAGCCGAGTGCCGGGATCCTACGAGCAGTACTTC	CASSRVPGSYEQYF
TRBV11-2	once	16	TRBJ2-5	.	TGTGCCAGCAGCTTAGGAGTAGGGGGGGCCACCAAGACCCAGTACTTC	CASSLGVGGATKTQYF
TRBV7-2	.	15	TRBJ1-1	.	TGTGCCAGCAGCTTATTGTCCGGGGTTGGCACTGAAGCTTTCTTT	CASSLLSGVGTEAFF
TRBV6-1	.	14	TRBJ1-2	TRBD1	TGTGCCAGCGGTAATAGCCGGGACAGCTATGGCTACACCTTC	CASGNSRDSYGYTF
TRBV6-1	.	15	TRBJ2-7	TRBD1	TGTGCCAGCAGTGAGTGGCAGGGGGCAGATTCGGTTCGGTACTTC	CASSEWQGADSVRYF
TRBV5-6	few	16	TRBJ1-2	TRBD1	TGTGCCAGCAGCACTCCTTGGGGGACAGGTGACTATGGCTACACCTTC	CASSTPWGTGDYGYTF
TRBV27	.	14	TRBJ1-5	.	TGTGCCAGCAGTTTACAGGGAAGCAATCAGCCCCAGCATTTT	CASSLQGSNQPQHF
TRBV25-1	.	14	TRBJ1-2	TRBD1	TGTGCCAGCAGTGATCAAGGGGGCACCAGTGGCTACACCTTC	CASSDQGGTSGYTF
TRBV6-1	.	18	TRBJ1-4	.	TGTGCCAGCAGTGTACGAGGGAGTAACTTTGCAACTAATGAAAAACTGTTTTTT	CASSVRGSNFATNEKLFF
TRBV19	.	15	TRBJ2-1	.	TGTGCCAGTAGTCCGGGGGAGTGGCTCTACAATGAGCAGTTCTTC	CASSPGEWLYNEQFF
TRBV19	.	13	TRBJ2-7	.	TGTGCCAGTAGTACGCGCGGGGAGTACGAGCAGTACTTC	CASSTRGEYEQYF
TRBV28	.	15	TRBJ1-2	TRBD1	TGTGCCAGCAGTTTAGCCCAGGGGGGCGTCTATGGCTACCCCTTC	CASSLAQGGVYGYPF
TRBV7-2	.	16	TRBJ2-7	TRBD2	TGTGCCAGCAGCCGAGACGGGAGCGGGGGACGTCGGGAGCAGTACTTC	CASSRDGSGGRREQYF
TRBV5-6	.	14	TRBJ1-2	TRBD1	TGTGCCAGCAATCGACAGGGGGCTAACTATGGCTACACCTTC	CASNRQGANYGYTF
TRBV9	.	14	TRBJ2-1	.	TGTGCCAGCAGCGTAGACCCTAGCTTTAATGAGCAGTTCTTC	CASSVDPSFNEQFF
TRBV27	few	12	TRBJ2-3	.	TGTGCCAGCAGTTACGGTTCAGATACGCAGTATTTT	CASSYGSDTQYF